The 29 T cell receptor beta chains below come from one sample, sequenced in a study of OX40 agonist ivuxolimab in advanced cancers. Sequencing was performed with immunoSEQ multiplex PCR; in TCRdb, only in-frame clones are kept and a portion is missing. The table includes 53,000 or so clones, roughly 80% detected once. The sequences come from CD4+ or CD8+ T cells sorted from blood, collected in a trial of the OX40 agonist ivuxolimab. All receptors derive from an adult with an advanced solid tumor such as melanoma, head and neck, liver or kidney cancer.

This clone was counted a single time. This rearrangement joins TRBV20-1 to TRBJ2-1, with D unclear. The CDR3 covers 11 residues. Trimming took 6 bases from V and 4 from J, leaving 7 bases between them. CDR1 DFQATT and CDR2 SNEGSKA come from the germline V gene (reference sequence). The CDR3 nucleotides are TGCAGTGCGAGGTGGTACAATGAGCAGTTCTTC. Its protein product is CSARWYNEQFF.

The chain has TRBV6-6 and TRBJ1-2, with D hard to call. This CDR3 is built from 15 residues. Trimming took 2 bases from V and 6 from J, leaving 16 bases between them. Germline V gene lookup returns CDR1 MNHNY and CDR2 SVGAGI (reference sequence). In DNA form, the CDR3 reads TGTGCCAGCAGTTACGATGGCAGCCCTTCTGATGGCTACACCTTC. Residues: CASSYDGSPSDGYTF.

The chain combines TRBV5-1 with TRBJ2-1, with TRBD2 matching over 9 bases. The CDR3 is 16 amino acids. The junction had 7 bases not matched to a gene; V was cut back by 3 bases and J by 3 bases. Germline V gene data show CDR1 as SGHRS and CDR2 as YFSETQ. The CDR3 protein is CASSSVGLANYNEQFF. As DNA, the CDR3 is TGCGCCAGCAGCTCCGTAGGACTAGCGAACTACAATGAGCAGTTCTTC.

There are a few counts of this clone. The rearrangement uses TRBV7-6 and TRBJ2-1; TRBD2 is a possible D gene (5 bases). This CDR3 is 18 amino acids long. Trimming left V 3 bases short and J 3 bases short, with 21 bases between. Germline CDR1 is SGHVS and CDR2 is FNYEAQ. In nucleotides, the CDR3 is TGTGCCAGCAGCTTCCGGGTCCCCGGGCTAGCCAACTACAATGAGCAGTTCTTC. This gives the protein CASSFRVPGLANYNEQFF.

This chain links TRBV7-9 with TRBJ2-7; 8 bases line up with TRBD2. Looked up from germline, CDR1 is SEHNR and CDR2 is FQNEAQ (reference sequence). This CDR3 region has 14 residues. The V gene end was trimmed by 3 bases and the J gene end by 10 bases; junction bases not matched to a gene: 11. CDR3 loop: CASSLGLEYAVQYF. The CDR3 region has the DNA TGTGCCAGCAGCTTGGGACTAGAGTACGCTGTCCAGTACTTC. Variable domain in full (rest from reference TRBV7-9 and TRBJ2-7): DTGVSQNPRHKITKRGQNVTFRCDPISEHNRLYWYRQTLGQGPEFLTYFQNEAQLEKSRLLSDRFSAERPKGSFSTLEIQRTEQGDSAMYLCASSLGLEYAVQYFGPGTRLTVT.

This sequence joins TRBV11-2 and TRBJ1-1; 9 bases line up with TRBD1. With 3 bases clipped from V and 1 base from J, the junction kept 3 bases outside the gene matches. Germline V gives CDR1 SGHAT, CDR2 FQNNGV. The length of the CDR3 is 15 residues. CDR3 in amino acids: CASSFATGGNTEAFF. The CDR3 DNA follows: TGTGCCAGCAGCTTCGCGACAGGGGGGAACACTGAAGCTTTCTTT.

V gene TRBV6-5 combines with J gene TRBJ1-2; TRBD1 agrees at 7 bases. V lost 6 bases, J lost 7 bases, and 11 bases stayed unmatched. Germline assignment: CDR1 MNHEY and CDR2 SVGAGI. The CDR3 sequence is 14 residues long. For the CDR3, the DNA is TGTGCCAGCAGGGGGGGACAGAGTTTTTCTGGCTACACCTTC. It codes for CASRGGQSFSGYTF.

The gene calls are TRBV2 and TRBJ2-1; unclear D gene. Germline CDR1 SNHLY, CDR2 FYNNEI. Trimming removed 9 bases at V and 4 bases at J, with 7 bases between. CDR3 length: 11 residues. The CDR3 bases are TGTGCCAGTTCGGGTTACAATGAGCAGTTCTTC. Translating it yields CASSGYNEQFF.

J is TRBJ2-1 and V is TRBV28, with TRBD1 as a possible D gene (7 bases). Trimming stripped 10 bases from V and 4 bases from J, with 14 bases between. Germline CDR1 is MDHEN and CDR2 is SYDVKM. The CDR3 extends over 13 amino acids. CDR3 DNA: TGTGCCATCCCCAGGGGGGTTTACAATGAGCAGTTCTTC. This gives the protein CAIPRGVYNEQFF. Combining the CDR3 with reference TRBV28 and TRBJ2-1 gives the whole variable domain DVKVTQSSRYLVKRTGEKVFLECVQDMDHENMFWYRQDPGLGLRLIYFSYDVKMKEKGDIPEGYSVSREKKERFSLILESASTNQTSMYLCAIPRGVYNEQFFGPGTRLTVL.

As DNA, the CDR3 is TGTGCCAGCAGTTACTCGGGGACAGCCACCTACGAGCAGTACTTC. This codes for CASSYSGTATYEQYF. The V gene is TRBV6-5, the J gene TRBJ2-7; 7 positions match TRBD1. The length of the CDR3 is 15 residues. The germline CDR1 and CDR2 sequences are MNHEY and SVGAGI. Unmatched junction bases numbered 4, after V lost 0 bases and J lost 2 bases.

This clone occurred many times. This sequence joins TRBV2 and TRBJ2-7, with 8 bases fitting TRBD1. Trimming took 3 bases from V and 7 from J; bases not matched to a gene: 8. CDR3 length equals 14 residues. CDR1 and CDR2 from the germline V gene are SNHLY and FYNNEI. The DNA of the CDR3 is TGTGCCAGCAGTGAGTTTCAGGGGGCGTCGGAGCAGTACTTC. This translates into CASSEFQGASEQYF.

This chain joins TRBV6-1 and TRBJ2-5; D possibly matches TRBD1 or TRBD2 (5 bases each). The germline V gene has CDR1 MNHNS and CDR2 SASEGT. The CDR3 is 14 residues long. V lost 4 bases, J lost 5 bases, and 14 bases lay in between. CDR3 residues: CASSVGPGRETQYF. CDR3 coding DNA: TGTGCCAGCAGTGTTGGACCGGGGCGGGAGACCCAGTACTTC.

In nucleotides, the CDR3 is TGTGCCAGCACCGTAGGGACAGCGAACACCGGGGAGCTGTTTTTT. It encodes CASTVGTANTGELFF. The chain joins TRBV7-9 to TRBJ2-2, with TRBD1 matching 7 bases. Trimming cost V 7 bases and J 0 bases; bases outside gene matches: 5. The CDR3 sequence is 15 residues long. In germline, CDR1 is SEHNR, CDR2 FQNEAQ (reference sequence). The full variable domain, in which reference TRBV7-9 and TRBJ2-2 provide the parts outside the CDR3, is DTGVSQNPRHKITKRGQNVTFRCDPISEHNRLYWYRQTLGQGPEFLTYFQNEAQLEKSRLLSDRFSAERPKGSFSTLEIQRTEQGDSAMYLCASTVGTANTGELFFGEGSRLTVL.

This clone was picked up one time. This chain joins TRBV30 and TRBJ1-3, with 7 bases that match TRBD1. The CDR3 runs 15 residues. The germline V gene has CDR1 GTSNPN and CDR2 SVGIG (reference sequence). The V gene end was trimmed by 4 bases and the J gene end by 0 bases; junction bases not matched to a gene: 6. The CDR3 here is CAWTTDRFSGNTIYF. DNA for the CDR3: TGTGCCTGGACCACGGACAGGTTCTCTGGAAACACCATATATTTT.

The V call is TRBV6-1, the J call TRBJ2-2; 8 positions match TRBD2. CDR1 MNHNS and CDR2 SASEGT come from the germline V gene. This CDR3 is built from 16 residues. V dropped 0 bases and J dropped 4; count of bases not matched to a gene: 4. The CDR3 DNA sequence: TGTGCCAGCAGTGAAGCCCGCGGGAGGTCCACCGGGGAGCTGTTTTTT. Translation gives CASSEARGRSTGELFF.

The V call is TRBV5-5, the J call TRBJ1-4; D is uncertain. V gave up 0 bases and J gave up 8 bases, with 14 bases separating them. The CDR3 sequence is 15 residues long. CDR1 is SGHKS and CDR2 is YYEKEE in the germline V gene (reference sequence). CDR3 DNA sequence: TGTGCCAGCAGCTTGGCCGTGGCGAAAGGGGAAAAACTGTTTTTT. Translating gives CASSLAVAKGEKLFF.

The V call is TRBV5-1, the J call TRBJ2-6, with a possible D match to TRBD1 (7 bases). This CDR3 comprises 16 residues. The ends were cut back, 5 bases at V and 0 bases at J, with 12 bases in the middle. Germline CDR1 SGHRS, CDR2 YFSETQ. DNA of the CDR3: TGCGCCAGCAGGGAGGGGGCGAGCTCTGGGGCCAACGTCCTGACTTTC. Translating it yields CASREGASSGANVLTF.

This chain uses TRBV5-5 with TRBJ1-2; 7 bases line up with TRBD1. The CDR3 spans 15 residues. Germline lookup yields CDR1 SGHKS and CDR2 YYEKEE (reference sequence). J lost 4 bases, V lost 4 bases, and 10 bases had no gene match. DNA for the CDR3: TGTGCCAGCAGCCTCCGGGACAGCTTTACCTATGGCTACACCTTC. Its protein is CASSLRDSFTYGYTF. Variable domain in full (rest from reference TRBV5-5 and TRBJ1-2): DAGVTQSPTHLIKTRGQQVTLRCSPISGHKSVSWYQQVLGQGPQFIFQYYEKEERGRGNFPDRFSARQFPNYSSELNVNALLLGDSALYLCASSLRDSFTYGYTFGSGTRLTVV.

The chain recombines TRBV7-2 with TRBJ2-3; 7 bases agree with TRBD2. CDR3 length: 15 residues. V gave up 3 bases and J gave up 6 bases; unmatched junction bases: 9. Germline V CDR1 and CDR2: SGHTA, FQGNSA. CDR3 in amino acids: CASSFTSAGGDTQYF. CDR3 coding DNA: TGTGCCAGCAGCTTTACTAGCGCAGGAGGGGATACGCAGTATTTT.

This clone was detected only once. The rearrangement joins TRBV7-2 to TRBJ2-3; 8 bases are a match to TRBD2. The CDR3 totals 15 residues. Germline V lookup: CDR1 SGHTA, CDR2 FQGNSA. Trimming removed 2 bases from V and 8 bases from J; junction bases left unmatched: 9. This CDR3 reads CASSLIAGGEGTQYF. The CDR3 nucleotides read TGTGCCAGCAGCTTAATCGCGGGAGGAGAAGGTACGCAGTATTTT.

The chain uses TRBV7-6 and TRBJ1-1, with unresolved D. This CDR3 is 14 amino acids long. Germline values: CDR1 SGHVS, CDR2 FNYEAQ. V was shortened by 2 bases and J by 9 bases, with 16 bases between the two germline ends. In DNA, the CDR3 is TGTGCCAGCAGCTTATCCGCACAGCATCTCCAAGCTTTCTTT. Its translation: CASSLSAQHLQAFF. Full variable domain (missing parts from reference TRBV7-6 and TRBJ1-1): GAGVSQSPRYKVTKRGQDVALRCDPISGHVSLYWYRQALGQGPEFLTYFNYEAQQDKSGLPNDRFSAERPEGSISTLTIQRTEQRDSAMYRCASSLSAQHLQAFFGQGTRLTVV.

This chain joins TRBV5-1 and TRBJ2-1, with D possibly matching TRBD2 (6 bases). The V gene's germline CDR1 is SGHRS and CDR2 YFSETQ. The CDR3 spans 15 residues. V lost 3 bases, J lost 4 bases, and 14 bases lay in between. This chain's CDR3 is CASSSGLRGYNEQFF. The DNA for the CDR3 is TGCGCCAGCAGCTCGGGCCTCCGGGGGTACAATGAGCAGTTCTTC.

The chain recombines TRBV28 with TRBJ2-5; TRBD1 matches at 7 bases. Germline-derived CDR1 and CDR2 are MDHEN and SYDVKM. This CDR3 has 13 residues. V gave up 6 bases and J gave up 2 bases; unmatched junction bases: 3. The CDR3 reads CASRPGGQETQYF. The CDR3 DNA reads TGTGCCAGCAGGCCAGGGGGACAAGAGACCCAGTACTTC.

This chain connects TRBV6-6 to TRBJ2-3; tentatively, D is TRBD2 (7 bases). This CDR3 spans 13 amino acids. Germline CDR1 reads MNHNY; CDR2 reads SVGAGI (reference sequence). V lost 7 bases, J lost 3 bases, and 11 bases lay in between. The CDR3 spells CASTRGATDTQYF. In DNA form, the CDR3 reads TGTGCCAGCACCCGGGGGGCAACAGATACGCAGTATTTT.

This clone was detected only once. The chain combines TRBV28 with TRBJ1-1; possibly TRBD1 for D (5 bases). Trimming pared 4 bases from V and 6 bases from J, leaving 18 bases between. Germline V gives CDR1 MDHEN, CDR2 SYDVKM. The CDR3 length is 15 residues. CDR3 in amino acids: CASSSRRRGGAEAFF. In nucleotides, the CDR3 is TGTGCCAGCAGTTCGAGGCGCCGGGGGGGAGCTGAAGCTTTCTTT.

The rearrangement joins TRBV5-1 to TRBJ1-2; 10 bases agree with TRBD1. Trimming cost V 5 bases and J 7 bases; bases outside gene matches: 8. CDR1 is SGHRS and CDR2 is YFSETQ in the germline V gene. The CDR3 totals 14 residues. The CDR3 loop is CASSLSGTGAGYTF. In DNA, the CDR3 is TGCGCCAGCAGTTTGAGTGGGACAGGGGCTGGCTACACCTTC.

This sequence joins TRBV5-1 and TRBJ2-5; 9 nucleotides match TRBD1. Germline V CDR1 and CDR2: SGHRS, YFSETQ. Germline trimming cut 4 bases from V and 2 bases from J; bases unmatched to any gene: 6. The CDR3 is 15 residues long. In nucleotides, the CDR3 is TGCGCCAGCAGCCTTACAGGGGGCCCACAAGAGACCCAGTACTTC. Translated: CASSLTGGPQETQYF.

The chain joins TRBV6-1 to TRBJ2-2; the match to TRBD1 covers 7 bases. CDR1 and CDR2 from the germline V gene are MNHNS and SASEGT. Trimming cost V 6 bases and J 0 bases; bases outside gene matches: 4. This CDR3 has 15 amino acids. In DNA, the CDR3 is TGTGCCAGCAGCCTCGACAGGGCGAACACCGGGGAGCTGTTTTTT. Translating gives CASSLDRANTGELFF.

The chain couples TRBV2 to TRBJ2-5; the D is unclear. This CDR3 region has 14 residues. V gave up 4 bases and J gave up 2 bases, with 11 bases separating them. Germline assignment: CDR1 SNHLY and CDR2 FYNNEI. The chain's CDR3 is CASSAVQLQETQYF. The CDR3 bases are TGTGCCAGCAGTGCCGTTCAGCTACAAGAGACCCAGTACTTC.